The 28 T cell receptor beta chains below all came from one sample that was sequenced in a study of OX40 agonist ivuxolimab in advanced cancers. Library construction relied on the immunoSEQ multiplex PCR assay. TCRdb mirrors the immuneACCESS table, restricted to in-frame sequences. Some clones are absent from its copies; in checked studies, under half trace to an unresolved V gene, and the reason for the others is unknown. A total of some 40,000 clones appear in this sample, approximately 82% of them only once. The ten largest clones represent less than 25% of the sample. The sequencing used CD4+ or CD8+ T cells sorted from blood, collected in a trial of the OX40 agonist ivuxolimab. Every receptor here comes from an adult with an advanced solid tumor such as melanoma, head and neck, liver or kidney cancer.

The chain couples TRBV18 to TRBJ1-1; TRBD1 aligns across 7 bases. Per the germline V gene, CDR1 is KGHSH and CDR2 is LQKENI. V shed 4 bases, J shed 7 bases, and the junction held 3 bases outside the gene matches. The CDR3 spans 12 residues. DNA for the CDR3: TGTGCCAGCTCACAAGGGGGCTTTGAAGCTTTCTTT. Protein product: CASSQGGFEAFF. Together with reference TRBV18 and TRBJ1-1, the CDR3 gives the full variable domain: NAGVMQNPRHLVRRRGQEARLRCSPMKGHSHVYWYRQLPEEGLKFMVYLQKENIIDESGMPKERFSAEFPKEGPSILRIQQVVRGDSAAYFCASSQGGFEAFFGQGTRLTVV.

This rearrangement joins TRBV27 to TRBJ2-5; 7 positions agree with TRBD1. Trimming at V came to 6 bases and at J to 5 bases, leaving 3 bases not matched to a gene. Per the germline V gene, CDR1 is MNHEY and CDR2 is SMNVEV (reference sequence). The CDR3 covers 12 residues. CDR3 coding DNA: TGTGCCAGCAGAACAGGGGTGGAGACCCAGTACTTC. It is translated as CASRTGVETQYF.

The rearrangement joins TRBV5-6 to TRBJ2-5; no firm D call. Trimming stripped 0 bases from V and 4 bases from J, with 10 bases between. Germline CDR1 SGHDT, CDR2 YYEEEE. CDR3 length: 14 amino acids. The CDR3 sequence is CASSLASPPETQYF. For the CDR3, the DNA is TGTGCCAGCAGCTTGGCTTCCCCCCCAGAGACCCAGTACTTC. The full variable domain, its missing parts supplied by reference TRBV5-6 and TRBJ2-5, is DAGVTQSPTHLIKTRGQQVTLRCSPKSGHDTVSWYQQALGQGPQFIFQYYEEEERQRGNFPDRFSGHQFPNYSSELNVNALLLGDSALYLCASSLASPPETQYFGPGTRLLVL.

The chain employs TRBV11-2 and TRBJ2-5, with 9 positions matching TRBD2. After removal of 0 bases from V and 10 bases from J, the junction contained 12 bases not matched to a gene. CDR3 size: 16 residues. Germline V gene lookup returns CDR1 SGHAT and CDR2 FQNNGV. The CDR3 sequence is CASSLDTAGGRLDQYF. The DNA of the CDR3 is TGTGCCAGCAGCTTAGATACGGCGGGGGGGAGGCTCGACCAGTACTTC.

V usage is TRBV7-9 and J usage is TRBJ2-6; D is ambiguous. The CDR3 loop spans 16 amino acids. Deletions cut 5 bases from V and 1 base from J, with 12 bases between. Germline CDR1 SEHNR, CDR2 FQNEAQ (reference sequence). CDR3 sequence reads: CASSENRVSGANVLTF. The CDR3 DNA follows: TGTGCCAGCAGCGAAAATCGGGTGTCTGGGGCCAACGTCCTGACTTTC. The full variable domain, with the rest looked up from reference TRBV7-9 and TRBJ2-6, is DTGVSQNPRHKITKRGQNVTFRCDPISEHNRLYWYRQTLGQGPEFLTYFQNEAQLEKSRLLSDRFSAERPKGSFSTLEIQRTEQGDSAMYLCASSENRVSGANVLTFGAGSRLTVL.

Comments on this clone: Other DNA sequences in the sample encode the same CDR3. In nucleotides, the CDR3 is TGTGCCACCCGGAGCGCTCAAAGTCTAACACCCGGGGAGCTGTTTTTT. Translation: CATRSAQSLTPGELFF. The chain employs TRBV2 and TRBJ2-2; D not certain. The length of the CDR3 is 16 residues. Trimming pared 10 bases from V and 6 bases from J, leaving 24 bases between. CDR1 and CDR2 from the germline V gene are SNHLY and FYNNEI.

The V call is TRBV6-6, the J call TRBJ2-1, with unresolved D. The ends were cut back, 2 bases at V and 8 bases at J, with 13 bases in the middle. Per the germline V gene, CDR1 is MNHNY and CDR2 is SVGAGI (reference sequence). This CDR3 has 14 residues. The CDR3 DNA reads TGTGCCAGCAGTTACGAGGAGTCACGCGATGAGCAGTTCTTC. It is translated as CASSYEESRDEQFF.

V and J are TRBV6-6 and TRBJ1-2, with no clear D. The germline gives CDR1 MNHNY, CDR2 SVGAGI (reference sequence). The CDR3 consists of 16 residues. The V end was cut by 7 bases, the J end by 3 bases, with 21 bases between. The CDR3 nucleotides are TGTGCCAGCACCACCATTGTGGGCCTCAGCCACTATGGCTACACCTTC. This encodes CASTTIVGLSHYGYTF.

This clone was seen just once. The chain employs TRBV5-1 and TRBJ1-2; TRBD1 is a possible D gene (5 bases). The V gene's germline CDR1 is SGHRS and CDR2 YFSETQ. Trimming stripped 4 bases from V and 8 bases from J, with 24 bases between. This CDR3 spans 16 amino acids. DNA for the CDR3: TGCGCCAGCAGCCCCGGAGATGCGCAGGGTAGGGGAGGCTACACCTTC. Residues: CASSPGDAQGRGGYTF. The whole variable domain, filled in from reference TRBV5-1 and TRBJ1-2, reads KAGVTQTPRYLIKTRGQQVTLSCSPISGHRSVSWYQQTPGQGLQFLFEYFSETQRNKGNFPGRFSGRQFSNSRSEMNVSTLELGDSALYLCASSPGDAQGRGGYTFGSGTRLTVV.

V is TRBV5-4 and J is TRBJ2-2; no definite D call. CDR1 is SGHNT, CDR2 YYREEE, per germline (reference sequence). The CDR3 loop spans 12 amino acids. The germline V and J ends were trimmed by 2 bases and 3 bases, with 2 bases remaining between them. The CDR3 DNA sequence: TGTGCCAGCAGCTTATACACCGGGGAGCTGTTTTTT. It encodes CASSLYTGELFF.

The chain carries TRBV9 and TRBJ2-3; D remains unclear. V was clipped by 0 bases and J by 4 bases, with 6 bases between them. The germline V gene encodes CDR1 SGDLS and CDR2 YYNGEE. The CDR3 has 13 amino acids. The CDR3 nucleotides are TGTGCCAGCAGCGTAGTGGTGGCAGATACGCAGTATTTT. Its translation is CASSVVVADTQYF.

This clone was recorded only once. V and J are TRBV5-1 and TRBJ2-7; D is perhaps TRBD1 or TRBD2 (5 bases each). The CDR3 totals 15 residues. Germline V lookup: CDR1 SGHRS, CDR2 YFSETQ. Trimming left V 0 bases short and J 0 bases short, with 10 bases between. The CDR3 spells CASSLEAGSSYEQYF. In nucleotides, the CDR3 is TGCGCCAGCAGCTTGGAGGCAGGGAGCTCCTACGAGCAGTACTTC.

This clone was found a few times. The chain carries TRBV9 and TRBJ2-2; TRBD2 agrees at 7 bases. The V and J ends lost 4 bases and 5 bases, in that order; junction bases with no gene match: 5. The CDR3 extends over 14 amino acids. The germline gives CDR1 SGDLS, CDR2 YYNGEE. CDR3 loop: CASSPSGLTGELFF. CDR3 DNA sequence: TGTGCCAGCAGCCCTAGCGGCCTAACCGGGGAGCTGTTTTTT.

The chain has TRBV28 and TRBJ2-6; the match to TRBD1 covers 8 bases. V was clipped by 7 bases and J by 1 base; unmatched bases: 6. Per germline, CDR1 MDHEN and CDR2 SYDVKM. This CDR3 is built from 16 residues. The CDR3 spells CASTGQGPSGANVLTF. DNA for the CDR3: TGTGCCAGCACCGGACAGGGACCGTCTGGGGCCAACGTCCTGACTTTC.

This clone has more than one count but fewer than ten. The chain joins TRBV7-6 to TRBJ2-1; D not certain. The germline gives CDR1 SGHVS, CDR2 FNYEAQ. Trimming removed 2 bases from V and 6 bases from J, with 14 bases in between. This CDR3 spans 15 amino acids. The CDR3 loop reads CASSLRVALGNEQFF. The CDR3 nucleotides read TGTGCCAGCAGCTTAAGAGTCGCTTTGGGCAATGAGCAGTTCTTC.

This clone has only a few counts. J is TRBJ2-3 and V is TRBV5-1; a weak D match, TRBD1 (6 bases). The CDR3 spans 17 residues. Germline CDR1 and CDR2: SGHRS and YFSETQ. Trimming cost V 4 bases and J 1 base, with 19 bases left between them. Here the CDR3 reads CASSHPREGDRTDTQYF. In nucleotides, the CDR3 is TGCGCCAGCAGCCACCCCAGAGAGGGGGACCGCACAGATACGCAGTATTTT.

This clone was recorded only once. The chain has TRBV14 and TRBJ2-5; the D gene is possibly TRBD1 (5 bases). Looked up from germline, CDR1 is SGHDN and CDR2 is FVKESK. The CDR3 runs 14 residues. V was clipped by 4 bases and J by 2 bases, with 11 bases between them. In DNA, the CDR3 is TGTGCCAGCAGCCGGAGACAGTCTCAAGAGACCCAGTACTTC. This encodes CASSRRQSQETQYF.

The rearrangement joins TRBV7-2 to TRBJ2-5; 9 nucleotides line up with TRBD1. V shed 5 bases and J 4 bases; nucleotides not matched to a gene: 2. This CDR3 spans 13 amino acids. The germline V gene has CDR1 SGHTA and CDR2 FQGNSA. The DNA for the CDR3 is TGTGCCAGCAGCCGGACAGGGGTAGAGACCCAGTACTTC. Amino acids: CASSRTGVETQYF.

This clone showed up just once. V is TRBV14 and J is TRBJ2-7; 11 bases map to TRBD1. Trimming at V came to 4 bases and at J to 0 bases, leaving 2 bases not matched to a gene. CDR3 length: 15 amino acids. Germline V gene lookup returns CDR1 SGHDN and CDR2 FVKESK. The CDR3 DNA is TGTGCCAGCAGCCCCGGGACAGGGGGCTCCTACGAGCAGTACTTC. Encoded protein: CASSPGTGGSYEQYF. Full variable domain (remainder filled in from reference TRBV14 and TRBJ2-7): EAGVTQFPSHSVIEKGQTVTLRCDPISGHDNLYWYRRVMGKEIKFLLHFVKESKQDESGMPNNRFLAERTGGTYSTLKVQPAELEDSGVYFCASSPGTGGSYEQYFGPGTRLTVT.

This clone was seen a few times. The chain is built from TRBV15 and TRBJ1-6; D is unclear. The CDR3 totals 15 residues. CDR1 is LNHNV and CDR2 is YYDKDF in the germline V gene (reference sequence). The V and J ends lost 2 bases and 9 bases respectively, with 14 bases between them. Here the CDR3 reads CATSRSKPGGSPLHF. The CDR3 region has the DNA TGTGCCACCAGCAGATCCAAACCCGGCGGTTCACCCCTCCACTTT.

The gene calls are TRBV27 and TRBJ2-7; a possible D gene is TRBD2 (6 bases). The CDR3 spans 14 residues. V dropped 6 bases and J dropped 2 bases, with 14 bases sitting between them. The V gene's germline CDR1 is MNHEY and CDR2 SMNVEV (reference sequence). CDR3 in DNA: TGTGCCAGCAGCCTGGGGGGAGGCCCCTACGAGCAGTACTTC. It specifies CASSLGGGPYEQYF.

This chain uses TRBV27 with TRBJ2-5; D tentatively reads TRBD1 or TRBD2 (5 bases each). V was clipped by 2 bases and J by 5 bases, with 18 bases between them. The CDR3 extends over 16 amino acids. The germline CDR1 and CDR2 sequences are MNHEY and SMNVEV (reference sequence). In DNA form, the CDR3 reads TGTGCCAGCAGTTTAGGGGTTAGCGTGGGGGAGGAGACCCAGTACTTC. Its translation is CASSLGVSVGEETQYF.

This chain joins TRBV7-7 and TRBJ2-1; 7 nucleotides line up with TRBD2. Germline V gene lookup returns CDR1 SSHAT and CDR2 FNYEAQ (reference sequence). The ends lost 5 bases at V and 5 bases at J; junction bases unmatched: 12. The CDR3 length is 16 residues. CDR3 amino acids: CASSRYQREADNEQFF. In DNA form, the CDR3 reads TGTGCCAGCAGCCGATATCAGCGGGAAGCGGACAATGAGCAGTTCTTC.

The genes are TRBV6-6 and TRBJ2-5; D is undetermined. The J call may be in error: the DNA end matches TRBJ2-7 better. This CDR3 is built from 13 residues. The germline V gene has CDR1 MNHNY and CDR2 SVGAGI (reference sequence). The CDR3 bases are TGTGCCAGCAGTTACTCCGTGGGTTACGAGCAGTACTTC. Residues: CASSYSVGYEQYF.

This clone was found once. The rearrangement uses TRBV5-4 and TRBJ2-1, with unresolved D. Trimming pared 0 bases from V and 9 bases from J, leaving 7 bases between. The CDR3 runs 12 residues. Germline values: CDR1 SGHNT, CDR2 YYREEE (reference sequence). The CDR3 nucleotides are TGTGCCAGCAGCTTGGACGAGGCTGAGCAGTTCTTC. Amino acids: CASSLDEAEQFF.

This chain links TRBV4-1 with TRBJ2-3, with D unresolved. V was pared by 4 bases and J by 0 bases, with 11 bases between. There are 15 residues in the CDR3. The germline gives CDR1 MGHRA, CDR2 YSYEKL. The CDR3 is CASSLVAESTDTQYF. DNA of the CDR3: TGCGCCAGCAGCCTAGTGGCCGAGAGCACAGATACGCAGTATTTT.

V gene TRBV5-1 combines with J gene TRBJ2-3; D is perhaps TRBD2 (6 bases). The V gene lost 0 bases and the J gene lost 5 bases, with 10 bases spanning the gap. Germline V CDR1 and CDR2: SGHRS, YFSETQ. The CDR3 totals 14 residues. The CDR3 DNA reads TGCGCCAGCAGCTTGGCCCAGGGACTAGATACGCAGTATTTT. Protein: CASSLAQGLDTQYF.

This sequence joins TRBV29-1 and TRBJ1-4, with D hard to call. The CDR3 is 17 residues long. In germline, CDR1 is SQVTM, CDR2 ANQGSEA. Between the trimmed V and J ends, which lost 6 bases and 4 bases, there was a span of 24 bases. In DNA, the CDR3 is TGCAGCGTCAAACCCTCAAGTTGGATCTGGGATAATGAAAAACTGTTTTTT. Translated: CSVKPSSWIWDNEKLFF.